The source of this T cell receptor (beta chain) is a study of human T cells and chemical hapten exposure. General study points: Controls had significantly fewer large CDR3 similarity clusters than were formed by expanded TCRs. Having alopecia, the donors may differ immunologically from healthy people. There was a positive correlation between PT1 expanded TCR counts and patch test score.

This clonotype has ten or more counts. Its antigen is not known. Time point reported: patch test 2, 6 weeks after DPC sensitization. The treatment denotes: therapeutic diphenylcyclopropenone sensitization with weekly scalp DPC. V lost 6 bases to trimming and J lost 5 bases, with 25 bases between them. The CDR3 has 16 residues. Germline V gives CDR1 DFQATT, CDR2 SNEGSKA (reference sequence). Unique molecular identifiers were affixed to discrete cDNA molecules within the library. TCRdb redid the calling of the RACE reads with MiXCR, one entry per CDR3 protein. The sample lists 95,000 or so distinct CDR3 sequences; roughly an eighth were seen once.

The gene calls are TRBV20-1 and TRBJ2-5, with D possibly being TRBD1 or TRBD2 (5 bases each). This specimen was whole blood, taken in connection with sensitization to the hapten diphenylcyclopropenone (DPC). The sequence came from a woman between 40 and 50 years old with alopecia areata. Some clones in this sample may be carry-over from other donors' samples. As DNA, the CDR3 is TGCAGTGCCACTCCGGCCGGGGCTCCTGATATGGAGACCCAGTACTTC. This codes for CSATPAGAPDMETQYF.